Each of the 25 T cell receptor beta chains below was sequenced from the same sample in a study of tumor-infiltrating lymphocytes in primary liver carcinoma. Co-extraction yielded RNA and DNA from roughly 20-30 mg of unsorted bulk tissue. Starting material of roughly 0.45 ug total RNA yielded TCR beta cDNA via a constant-region primer. Amplification in three nested multiplex PCR rounds with slightly modified ARM-PCR gave rise to TCR beta libraries. PCR rounds one and two used TRBV1-TRBV30 forward primers with a C-beta reverse primer for around 11 cycles each. TCRdb re-called the multiplex PCR reads through MiXCR, storing one row per CDR3 protein. Of about 78,000 distinct CDR3 sequences listed, about 64% are singletons. Source material: liver tumor tissue from sampling region 4. Subset of the sample: tumor region T4, right-lateral pole. The receptors stem from a woman in her sixties or seventies with primary liver carcinoma and hepatitis B virus infection.

The rearrangement links TRBV6-2 or TRBV6-3 to TRBJ2-6; perhaps TRBD2 as D (6 bases). Germline-derived CDR1 and CDR2 are MNHEY and SVGEGT. The CDR3 is made up of 16 amino acids. Trimming removed 5 bases from V and 7 bases from J, with 18 bases in between. Here the CDR3 reads CASSDTGVPGANVLTF. The DNA of the CDR3 is TGTGCCAGCAGTGACACGGGAGTCCCCGGAGCCAACGTCCTGACTTTC.

With regard to this clonotype: Since the CDR3 does not end with the conserved phenylalanine or tryptophan, this likely comes from a read error. The chain is built from TRBV29-1 and TRBJ1-2; tentatively, D is TRBD1 (5 bases). From germline, CDR1 is SQVTM and CDR2 ANQGSEA. This CDR3 is built from 14 residues. In nucleotides, the CDR3 is TGTAGCGTTGCCCGGGGGATGGGCGCTCGCGGCTACACCTTA. This encodes CSVARGMGARGYTL.

Turning to this clonotype: Germline is not matched at one junction end, which may reflect a read error. The chain joins TRBV28 to TRBJ1-6, with 9 bases matching TRBD1. The CDR3 is 14 amino acids. The V gene's germline CDR1 is MDHEN and CDR2 SYDVKM. The DNA of the CDR3 is TGTGCCAGCAGCTCAGGACAGGGGAATTCACCCCTCCGCTTT. This sequence encodes CASSSGQGNSPLRF.

J is TRBJ2-2 and V is TRBV6-6; 7 bases agree with TRBD2. The CDR3 extends over 20 amino acids. Germline V gene sequence: CDR1 MNHNY, CDR2 SVGAGI (reference sequence). The CDR3 coding sequence is TGTGGCAGTAGTTACTCGAAAAGTCGTAGCGGGCGAGCGAACACCGGGGAGCTGTTTTTT. It encodes CGSSYSKSRSGRANTGELFF.

The chain combines TRBV29-1 with TRBJ2-1, with TRBD1 matching 9 bases. Germline CDR1 is SQVTM and CDR2 is ANQGSEA. With 0 bases clipped from V and 4 bases from J, the junction kept 10 bases outside the gene matches. There are 17 residues in the CDR3. The CDR3 DNA is TGCAGCGTTGAAGATTCAGACGGGACAGGGACGTACAATGAGCAGTTCTTC. Its protein is CSVEDSDGTGTYNEQFF.

This clonotype was found many times. CDR3 amino acids: CASSLGGYEQYF. In DNA form, the CDR3 reads TGTGCCAGCAGCCTAGGCGGTTACGAGCAGTACTTC. The chain carries TRBV28 and TRBJ2-7; D is ambiguous. This CDR3 comprises 12 residues. Trimming left V 6 bases short and J 4 bases short, with 10 bases between. Per the germline V gene, CDR1 is MDHEN and CDR2 is SYDVKM.

The chain carries TRBV11-3 and TRBJ2-1; TRBD1 might be the D (5 bases). V lost 8 bases to trimming and J lost 1 base, with 21 bases between them. This CDR3 is 17 amino acids long. Germline-derived CDR1 and CDR2 are SGHNT and YENEEA. The CDR3, as DNA: TGTGCCAGCGGCTCAGGGTTCGGCGGTCTTTCCTACAATGAGCAGTTCTTC. Amino acids: CASGSGFGGLSYNEQFF.

Comments on this clonotype: A read error may account for a junction end that differs from germline. The chain carries TRBV5-8 and TRBJ2-1; 8 nucleotides match TRBD2. The CDR3 extends over 13 amino acids. Germline V gene data show CDR1 as SGHTS and CDR2 as YDEGEE. The CDR3 bases are TGTGCCAGAGGGTCACTAGCGGACAATGGGCAGTTATTC. Its protein is CARGSLADNGQLF.

As regards this clonotype: Given a much more abundant clone one base away, this may be a read error. The chain employs TRBV7-9 and TRBJ2-3, with no clear D. V was shortened by 4 bases and J by 2 bases, with 7 bases between the two germline ends. This CDR3 region has 13 residues. Germline V gene data show CDR1 as SEHNR and CDR2 as FQNEAQ (reference sequence). The CDR3: CASSSGATDTQYF. The CDR3, as DNA: TGTGCCAGCAGCTCGGGCGCCACAGATACGCAGTATTTT. Variable domain in full (rest from reference TRBV7-9 and TRBJ2-3): DTGVSQNPRHKITKRGQNVTFRCDPISEHNRLYWYRQTLGQGPEFLTYFQNEAQLEKSRLLSDRFSAERPKGSFSTLEIQRTEQGDSAMYLCASSSGATDTQYFGPGTRLTVL.

Of note for this clonotype: The junction shows a germline mismatch at one end, possibly a read error. The chain employs TRBV29-1 and TRBJ2-1; 7 bases match TRBD1. In germline, CDR1 is SQVTM, CDR2 ANQGSEA. The CDR3 runs to 13 residues. The CDR3 sequence is CSVGGQSSDEHFF. The CDR3, as DNA: TGCAGTGTTGGGGGACAGTCCTCGGATGAGCACTTCTTC.

A word on this clonotype: Germline is not matched at one junction end, which may reflect a read error. This chain uses TRBV7-8 with TRBJ2-4; D is perhaps TRBD2 (5 bases). This CDR3 has 16 residues. The germline V gene encodes CDR1 SGHVS and CDR2 FQNEAQ. CDR3: CASSPSRELDKNTQYF. The CDR3 DNA reads TGTGCCAGCAGCCCCTCTCGGGAATTAGACAAAAACACTCAGTACTTC.

The sample holds a few counts of this clonotype. This may arise from a read error, as a much more abundant clone is one base away. As the CDR3 is not closed by the conserved phenylalanine or tryptophan, this likely results from a read error. The J gene is TRBJ2-2, the V gene TRBV6-2 or TRBV6-3, with D tentatively TRBD1 or TRBD2 (5 bases each). Trimming removed 2 bases at V and 7 bases at J, with 14 bases between. The CDR3 sequence is 15 residues long. Germline lookup yields CDR1 MNHEY and CDR2 SVGEGT. The CDR3 here is CASSYLPGRGGELFY. The CDR3 region has the DNA TGTGCCAGCAGTTACCTACCGGGGCGAGGCGGGGAGCTGTTTTAT.

This clonotype was seen just once. This CDR3 fails to terminate in the conserved phenylalanine or tryptophan, so it likely reflects a read error. The chain employs TRBV14 and TRBJ2-7, with TRBD2 matching 9 bases. This CDR3 spans 16 amino acids. Germline V gene lookup returns CDR1 SGHDN and CDR2 FVKESK. This CDR3 reads CASSQARYSGSYEQYL. The CDR3 nucleotides read TGTGCTAGCAGCCAAGCTCGGTATAGCGGGAGCTACGAGCAGTACTTA.

This rearrangement joins TRBV7-8 to TRBJ2-5, with D possibly matching TRBD2 (6 bases). Germline V gene sequence: CDR1 SGHVS, CDR2 FQNEAQ. This CDR3 has 19 amino acids. V lost 1 base, J lost 4 bases, and 25 bases lay in between. The CDR3 nucleotides read TGTGCCAGCAGCTTAGAAACCAGTAACGGGAGAGAGGAGGGAGAGACCCAGTACTTC. This sequence encodes CASSLETSNGREEGETQYF. The full variable domain, with the rest looked up from reference TRBV7-8 and TRBJ2-5, is GAGVSQSPRYKVAKRGQDVALRCDPISGHVSLFWYQQALGQGPEFLTYFQNEAQLDKSGLPSDRFFAERPEGSVSTLKIQRTQQEDSAVYLCASSLETSNGREEGETQYFGPGTRLLVL.

In this sample, this clonotype turned up many times. The rearrangement joins TRBV5-1 to TRBJ1-1, with TRBD1 as a possible D gene (6 bases). CDR3 length: 14 residues. CDR1 is SGHRS, CDR2 YFSETQ, per germline. Trimming removed 0 bases from V and 3 bases from J, with 9 bases in between. The CDR3 bases are TGCGCCAGCAGCTTGGGGGGGGCCGACACTGAAGCTTTCTTT. This translates into CASSLGGADTEAFF.

This clonotype was seen repeatedly, ten times or more. The chain carries TRBV29-1 and TRBJ2-6, with D possibly TRBD2 on 6 matching bases. Germline CDR1 and CDR2: SQVTM and ANQGSEA. Trimming took 7 bases from V and 3 from J, leaving 13 bases between them. This CDR3 has 14 residues. CDR3: CSAAKEGGANVLTF. Written as DNA, the CDR3 is TGCAGCGCTGCAAAGGAGGGTGGGGCCAACGTCCTGACTTTC.

About this clonotype itself: Given the absence of the conserved phenylalanine or tryptophan at the CDR3 end, a read error is likely. The limits of the CDR3 on the DNA are not certain, so only TCRdb's listed CDR3 is given. CDR3 loop: CASSPHRDGYGYAI. The chain uses TRBV11-2 and TRBJ1-2; the table's D call, TRBD1, was not checked against the DNA. The length of the CDR3 is 14 amino acids, counting both ends. Germline V gene data show CDR1 as SGHAT and CDR2 as FQNNGV.

The sample holds a few counts of this clonotype. The chain is built from TRBV7-3 and TRBJ2-1, with 8 bases lining up with TRBD2. The CDR3 is made up of 14 amino acids. The germline V gene has CDR1 SGHTA and CDR2 FQGTGA. J gave up 7 bases and V 5 bases, and 7 bases lay outside the gene matches. The CDR3: CASSPPGGKNEQFF. The CDR3, as DNA: TGTGCCAGCAGCCCCCCGGGAGGGAAGAATGAGCAGTTCTTC.

A few counts support this clonotype. This sequence joins TRBV2 and TRBJ2-3, with TRBD1 matching 7 bases. CDR3 length: 13 amino acids. The germline gives CDR1 SNHLY, CDR2 FYNNEI. DNA of the CDR3: TGTGGCAACTTTGACAGGGACACAGATACGCAGTATTTT. This codes for CGNFDRDTDTQYF.

This clonotype is a singleton in its sample. The CDR3 ends on some other residue instead of the conserved phenylalanine or tryptophan, so this is likely a read error. The gene calls are TRBV10-1 and TRBJ2-2; TRBD1 might be the D (5 bases). The germline gives CDR1 WNHNN, CDR2 SYGVQD (reference sequence). The CDR3 is 14 residues long. V dropped 5 bases and J dropped 7 bases, with 14 bases sitting between them. CDR3 region: CASSRQKYNGELFS. The CDR3 coding sequence is TGCGCCAGCAGTAGACAGAAGTACAACGGGGAGCTGTTTTCT.

By its share, this clonotype is medium-sized (0.01 to 0.1%). V usage is TRBV12-3 or TRBV12-4 and J usage is TRBJ2-7; D unresolved. The CDR3 is 14 amino acids. V was pared by 5 bases and J by 2 bases, with 13 bases between. CDR3 protein: CASSRSIPPYEQYF. The CDR3 DNA follows: TGTGCCAGCAGTAGAAGCATACCTCCCTACGAGCAGTACTTC.

V is TRBV10-1 and J is TRBJ1-2; D unresolved. With 0 bases removed from V and 14 bases from J, the gap between germline ends came to 19 bases. Germline V CDR1 and CDR2: WNHNN, SYGVQD (reference sequence). The CDR3 is 14 amino acids. Here the CDR3 DNA reads TGCGCCAGCAGTGAGTCGAGAAGGGATCCATCGAGAACCTTC. It yields the protein CASSESRRDPSRTF.

About this clonotype itself: Being one base from a much bigger clone, this may be a read error. This chain links TRBV2 with TRBJ2-7; TRBD2 agrees at 8 bases. Looked up from germline, CDR1 is SNHLY and CDR2 is FYNNEI. This CDR3 is 17 amino acids long. V lost 4 bases to trimming and J lost 2 bases; unmatched junction nucleotides: 13. This CDR3 reads CASSAAAGAAHPYEQYF. The DNA for the CDR3 is TGTGCCAGCAGTGCGGCAGCGGGGGCAGCCCACCCCTACGAGCAGTACTTC.

As to this clonotype: The junction and the germline gene differ at one end; a read error may be behind it. The chain has TRBV11-3 and TRBJ2-1, with a possible D match to TRBD2 (5 bases). This CDR3 contains 18 residues. Germline CDR1 is SGHNT and CDR2 is YENEEA. The CDR3 sequence: CANSLGQGVRAGYNEQFF. The CDR3 bases are TGTGCCAACAGCTTAGGTCAAGGCGTGAGGGCCGGCTACAATGAGCAATTCTTC. Together with reference TRBV11-3 and TRBJ2-1, the CDR3 gives the full variable domain: EAGVVQSPRYKIIEKKQPVAFWCNPISGHNTLYWYLQNLGQGPELLIRYENEEAVDDSQLPKDRFSAERLKGVDSTLKIQPAELGDSAVYLCANSLGQGVRAGYNEQFFGPGTRLTVL.

This clonotype appeared many times. The chain has TRBV28 and TRBJ2-1; D is possibly TRBD2 (7 bases). The length of the CDR3 is 15 residues. Germline V gives CDR1 MDHEN, CDR2 SYDVKM. Between the trimmed V and J ends, which lost 5 bases and 8 bases, there was a span of 19 bases. CDR3 in DNA: TGTGCCAGCAGTAATGGGGGCGGGAGTGTGGATGAGCAGTTCTTC. Encoded protein: CASSNGGGSVDEQFF.